This passage covers 27 T cell receptor beta chains from one sample sequenced in a study of human T cells and chemical hapten exposure. TCRdb used MiXCR to reprocess the RACE reads, holding one entry per CDR3 protein. The sample lists 150,000 to 200,000 distinct CDR3 sequences; 14% were seen once. The time point here: patch test 1, 2 weeks after DPC sensitization. The treatment was: therapeutic diphenylcyclopropenone sensitization with weekly scalp DPC. The sample consisted of whole blood, taken in connection with sensitization to the hapten diphenylcyclopropenone (DPC). The receptor set was obtained from a woman in her 30s with alopecia areata. Some clones in this sample may be carry-over from other donors' samples.

The chain recombines TRBV20-1 with TRBJ2-3, with D maybe TRBD2 (5 bases). CDR1 is DFQATT and CDR2 is SNEGSKA in the germline V gene (reference sequence). CDR3 length equals 13 residues. V lost 6 bases, J lost 0 bases, and 10 bases lay in between. CDR3 region: CSARAGSTDTQYF. The CDR3 DNA sequence: TGCAGTGCCCGGGCGGGCAGCACAGATACGCAGTATTTT.

This clonotype was detected many times. The chain links TRBV3-1 to TRBJ2-2; weak D call: TRBD1 (6 bases). There are 11 residues in the CDR3. V was cut by 10 bases and J by 8 bases, with 11 bases left in between. The germline V gene encodes CDR1 LGHDT and CDR2 YNNKEL (reference sequence). In DNA, the CDR3 is TGTGCCACCCAGGGGCTGGGGGAGCTGTTTTTT. The encoded protein is CATQGLGELFF.

This clonotype appeared a few times. The chain recombines TRBV5-1 with TRBJ2-2; 9 nucleotides agree with TRBD2. Losses at the gene ends were 2 bases for V and 0 bases for J; bases not matched to a gene: 5. Germline CDR1 and CDR2: SGHRS and YFSETQ. The CDR3 totals 17 residues. DNA for the CDR3: TGCGCCAGCAGCTTTACACTAGCGGGCGCGAACACCGGGGAGCTGTTTTTT. It specifies CASSFTLAGANTGELFF.

The gene calls are TRBV7-2 and TRBJ2-1, with TRBD1 matching 8 bases. In germline, CDR1 is SGHTA, CDR2 FQGNSA. CDR3 length equals 19 residues. With 4 bases clipped from V and 3 bases from J, the junction kept 17 bases outside the gene matches. For the CDR3, the DNA is TGTGCCAGCAGCTACCGGTGGACAGGGCTTAACATCATCTACAATGAGCAGTTCTTC. Protein product: CASSYRWTGLNIIYNEQFF.

The J gene is TRBJ2-7, the V gene TRBV29-1; 7 nucleotides align to TRBD1. Germline CDR1 is SQVTM and CDR2 is ANQGSEA. V lost 6 bases and J lost 3; bases outside the gene matches: 5. The CDR3 totals 12 residues. CDR3 sequence: CSVAGTVYEQYF. The CDR3 region has the DNA TGCAGCGTCGCCGGGACAGTCTACGAGCAGTACTTC.

The sample holds a few counts of this clonotype. V usage is TRBV7-8 and J usage is TRBJ2-1, with TRBD1 matching over 9 bases. Per the germline V gene, CDR1 is SGHVS and CDR2 is FQNEAQ. The CDR3 length is 15 residues. V lost 6 bases, J lost 4 bases, and 7 bases stayed unmatched. For the CDR3, the DNA is TGTGCCAGCAGAACCCGGGACAGGGTTTACAATGAGCAGTTCTTC. The encoded protein is CASRTRDRVYNEQFF.

Here the CDR3 reads CSASKSGASEQYF. CDR3 coding DNA: TGCAGTGCTAGCAAATCGGGGGCCAGCGAGCAGTACTTC. The rearrangement links TRBV20-1 to TRBJ2-7; D tentatively fits TRBD1 or TRBD2 (6 bases each). The V end was cut by 3 bases, the J end by 6 bases, with 15 bases between. The germline V gene has CDR1 DFQATT and CDR2 SNEGSKA (reference sequence). CDR3 length: 13 amino acids.

This clonotype was observed a handful of times. The chain employs TRBV7-2 and TRBJ1-5; possibly TRBD1 for D (5 bases). Germline CDR1 is SGHTA and CDR2 is FQGNSA. Trimming took off 5 bases at V and 11 bases at J, with 16 bases between the two ends. The CDR3 is 13 residues long. DNA of the CDR3: TGTGCCAGCAGCCCCCGGCGTTGGGGGACCCAGCATTTT. Protein sequence: CASSPRRWGTQHF. The whole variable domain, remainder taken from reference TRBV7-2 and TRBJ1-5, is GAGVSQSPSNKVTEKGKDVELRCDPISGHTALYWYRQSLGQGLEFLIYFQGNSAPDKSGLPSDRFSAERTGGSVSTLTIQRTQQEDSAVYLCASSPRRWGTQHFGDGTRLSIL.

J is TRBJ2-1 and V is TRBV18; 9 bases fit TRBD2. Germline CDR1 is KGHSH and CDR2 is LQKENI. This CDR3 has 16 amino acids. Trimming cost V 2 bases and J 4 bases; bases outside gene matches: 6. The CDR3, as DNA: TGTGCCAGCTCACCAGGGGCTAGCGGGGTGTACAATGAGCAGTTCTTC. Its protein is CASSPGASGVYNEQFF.

The CDR3 reads CASSWGTGAYEKLFF. In DNA form, the CDR3 reads TGTGCCAGCAGCTGGGGGACAGGTGCTTATGAAAAACTGTTTTTT. J is TRBJ1-4 and V is TRBV5-4; 8 positions agree with TRBD1. The germline CDR1 and CDR2 sequences are SGHNT and YYREEE (reference sequence). The CDR3 loop spans 15 amino acids. Unmatched junction bases numbered 7, after V lost 3 bases and J lost 6 bases.

This clonotype has only a few counts. The rearrangement uses TRBV7-9 and TRBJ1-5; no clear D. The CDR3 has 14 amino acids. CDR1 is SEHNR and CDR2 is FQNEAQ in the germline V gene (reference sequence). V lost 5 bases, J lost 0 bases, and 8 bases lay in between. In DNA form, the CDR3 reads TGTGCCAGCAGCCAGAGCTTTAGCAATCAGCCCCAGCATTTT. Its protein product is CASSQSFSNQPQHF.

This clonotype has more than one count but fewer than ten. This rearrangement joins TRBV9 to TRBJ1-1, with a tentative D call TRBD1 (6 bases). The germline V gene encodes CDR1 SGDLS and CDR2 YYNGEE. Trimming pared 0 bases from V and 9 bases from J, leaving 9 bases between. There are 12 residues in the CDR3. In nucleotides, the CDR3 is TGTGCCAGCAGCGTAGATGGGGGGCAAGCTTTCTTT. This translates into CASSVDGGQAFF.

This clonotype was observed a few times. The chain carries TRBV6-2 or TRBV6-3 and TRBJ2-7, with D possibly being TRBD1 (6 bases). CDR3 length equals 15 residues. The V and J ends lost 6 bases and 1 base respectively, with 16 bases between them. From germline, CDR1 is MNHEY and CDR2 SVGEGT. The CDR3 protein is CASRGTGQPSYEQYF. CDR3 in DNA: TGTGCCAGCAGGGGAACAGGGCAGCCTTCCTACGAGCAGTACTTC.

This clonotype was seen ten or more times. V gene TRBV7-3 combines with J gene TRBJ2-6; perhaps D is TRBD1 or TRBD2 (5 bases each). CDR1 is SGHTA, CDR2 FQGTGA, per germline. The length of the CDR3 is 18 residues. The V end lost 7 bases, the J end lost 1 base, and 20 bases lay between the germline ends. The CDR3 nucleotides read TGTGCCAGCAAAAGAGAGTCGGGACGGTCGTCTGGGGCCAACGTCCTGACTTTC. This sequence encodes CASKRESGRSSGANVLTF. Full variable domain (remainder filled in from reference TRBV7-3 and TRBJ2-6): GAGVSQTPSNKVTEKGKYVELRCDPISGHTALYWYRQSLGQGPEFLIYFQGTGAADDSGLPNDRFFAVRPEGSVSTLKIQRTERGDSAVYLCASKRESGRSSGANVLTFGAGSRLTVL.

This clonotype has only a few counts. This rearrangement joins TRBV11-2 to TRBJ2-3; the match to TRBD2 covers 9 bases. This CDR3 comprises 17 residues. V was clipped by 5 bases and J by 3 bases; unmatched bases: 12. Germline V gene data show CDR1 as SGHAT and CDR2 as FQNNGV. The CDR3 sequence is CASSPLGLAGWTDTQYF. CDR3 nucleotide sequence: TGTGCCAGCAGCCCCCTCGGGCTAGCGGGGTGGACAGATACGCAGTATTTT.

This clonotype has only a few counts. This sequence joins TRBV7-2 and TRBJ2-1; 8 nucleotides match TRBD2. The CDR3 is 16 amino acids. Losses at the gene ends were 5 bases for V and 5 bases for J; bases not matched to a gene: 11. In germline, CDR1 is SGHTA, CDR2 FQGNSA. The CDR3 sequence is CASSRPLAGRNNEQFF. Here the CDR3 DNA reads TGTGCCAGCAGCCGTCCCTTAGCGGGGCGTAACAATGAGCAGTTCTTC. Variable domain in full (rest from reference TRBV7-2 and TRBJ2-1): GAGVSQSPSNKVTEKGKDVELRCDPISGHTALYWYRQSLGQGLEFLIYFQGNSAPDKSGLPSDRFSAERTGGSVSTLTIQRTQQEDSAVYLCASSRPLAGRNNEQFFGPGTRLTVL.

V usage is TRBV28 and J usage is TRBJ2-7; D gene ambiguous. V lost 7 bases and J lost 0, with 7 bases in between. In germline, CDR1 is MDHEN, CDR2 SYDVKM. The CDR3 has 12 residues. Written as DNA, the CDR3 is TGTGCCAGCACGGAGAACTCCTACGAGCAGTACTTC. Amino acid sequence: CASTENSYEQYF.

The chain has TRBV28 and TRBJ1-1; TRBD1 matches at 9 bases. Germline CDR1 and CDR2: MDHEN and SYDVKM. Unmatched junction bases numbered 11, after V lost 8 bases and J lost 1 base. CDR3 length equals 16 residues. The DNA for the CDR3 is TGTGCCAGCGGAAGACAGGGGGTCGGTCGGAACACTGAAGCTTTCTTT. Protein sequence: CASGRQGVGRNTEAFF.

This chain joins TRBV4-3 and TRBJ2-3, with D perhaps matching TRBD1 or TRBD2 (5 bases each). This CDR3 comprises 15 residues. The germline V gene has CDR1 LGHNA and CDR2 YSLEER. With 0 bases removed from V and 5 bases from J, the gap between germline ends came to 12 bases. For the CDR3, the DNA is TGCGCCAGCAGCCAAGAGTTGACTGGGGGAGATACGCAGTATTTT. It specifies CASSQELTGGDTQYF.

This clonotype was observed a few times. The chain uses TRBV29-1 and TRBJ2-4; D may be TRBD2 (6 bases). Per the germline V gene, CDR1 is SQVTM and CDR2 is ANQGSEA. V was shortened by 7 bases and J by 3 bases, with 13 bases between the two germline ends. CDR3 size: 13 residues. The CDR3: CSGAGGNKNIQYF. The CDR3 nucleotides are TGCAGCGGGGCTGGCGGGAACAAAAACATTCAGTACTTC.

This clonotype showed up many times. CDR3 loop: CAISEGQYSNQPQHF. DNA for the CDR3: TGTGCCATCAGTGAGGGACAGTATAGCAATCAGCCCCAGCATTTT. The chain has TRBV10-3 and TRBJ1-5, with D possibly matching TRBD1 (6 bases). CDR3 length: 15 amino acids. Trimming removed 2 bases from V and 0 bases from J, with 8 bases in between. Per germline, CDR1 ENHRY and CDR2 SYGVKD.

The rearrangement links TRBV3-1 to TRBJ2-5; D ambiguous. CDR1 and CDR2 from the germline V gene are LGHDT and YNNKEL (reference sequence). This CDR3 has 15 residues. V was shortened by 0 bases and J by 5 bases, with 13 bases between the two germline ends. CDR3 nucleotides: TGTGCCAGCAGCCAAGATCCCGTTCCTGGGGAGACCCAGTACTTC. Translated, it gives CASSQDPVPGETQYF.

This clonotype was counted only a few times. The V gene is TRBV12-5, the J gene TRBJ1-2; D not resolved. This CDR3 contains 12 residues. V was pared by 6 bases and J by 2 bases, with 7 bases between. Per germline, CDR1 LGHNT and CDR2 FRNRAP. The CDR3 here is CASGRENYGYTF. DNA for the CDR3: TGTGCTAGTGGCAGAGAAAACTATGGCTACACCTTC.

This clonotype was counted ten times or more. V gene TRBV18 combines with J gene TRBJ1-6, with a possible D match to TRBD1 (5 bases). CDR3 size: 15 residues. V was clipped by 1 base and J by 8 bases, with 12 bases between them. Germline V CDR1 and CDR2: KGHSH, LQKENI. The CDR3 region has the DNA TGTGCCAGCTCACCACGGGAGGGGTGGGATTCACCCCTCCACTTT. Encoded protein: CASSPREGWDSPLHF.

The chain uses TRBV10-3 and TRBJ2-1; TRBD1 or TRBD2 may be the D gene (5 bases each). The CDR3 contains 13 residues. Trimming took off 2 bases at V and 10 bases at J, with 12 bases between the two ends. Germline CDR1 and CDR2: ENHRY and SYGVKD. The CDR3 nucleotides read TGTGCCATCAGTGAGCCGGGACGTGAGGAGCAGTTCTTC. It is translated as CAISEPGREEQFF.

This clonotype was seen a few times. J is TRBJ1-2 and V is TRBV6-5, with D possibly matching TRBD1 (5 bases). The germline V and J ends were trimmed by 5 bases and 1 base, with 8 bases remaining between them. The V gene's germline CDR1 is MNHEY and CDR2 SVGAGI. This CDR3 has 13 residues. The CDR3 reads CASSMTVNYGYTF. In nucleotides, the CDR3 is TGTGCCAGCAGTATGACAGTTAACTATGGCTACACCTTC.

This clonotype was recorded many times. This chain links TRBV12-3 or TRBV12-4 with TRBJ1-2, with a possible D match to TRBD1 (6 bases). Trimming removed 2 bases from V and 0 bases from J, with 10 bases in between. The CDR3 extends over 15 amino acids. The CDR3 sequence is CASSLWGASNYGYTF. The CDR3 DNA reads TGTGCCAGCAGTTTATGGGGGGCTTCTAACTATGGCTACACCTTC.